A single sample gave rise to the 25 T cell receptor beta chains below, sequenced in a study of monozygotic twins with inflammatory bowel disease. Reprocessing the 5' RACE reads, TCRdb reports a single entry for every CDR3 protein and omits DNA. Listed are more than 300,000 distinct CDR3 sequences; 2% to 3% falls within the top ten. Sequencing input: blood. The origin of the receptors is a human donor with ulcerative colitis or Crohn's disease, or a healthy co-twin of an affected twin (not recorded which).

The chain employs TRBV5-4 and TRBJ2-7; absent DNA, TCRdb's TRBD1 call cannot be checked. Germline V gene sequence: CDR1 SGHNT, CDR2 YYREEE (reference sequence). The CDR3 runs 15 residues. This CDR3 is CASSLPGTGGREQYF.

The rearrangement uses TRBV28 and TRBJ1-1. This CDR3 region has 16 residues. CDR1 is MDHEN, CDR2 SYDVKM, per germline. Here the CDR3 reads CASSTPTTAMNTEAFF.

The V and J genes are TRBV28 and TRBJ2-3; TCRdb designates TRBD1, a call that cannot be tested without DNA. This CDR3 region has 18 residues. The germline V gene has CDR1 MDHEN and CDR2 SYDVKM. The CDR3 region is CASSPPGTGVILTDTQYF.

This chain connects TRBV6-1 to TRBJ2-5; TCRdb calls TRBD1, which cannot be checked without DNA. Germline-derived CDR1 and CDR2 are MNHNS and SASEGT. The CDR3 loop spans 15 amino acids. CDR3 region: CASSKAPQGSETQYF.

The rearrangement joins TRBV10-3 to TRBJ2-7; TCRdb's D call, TRBD1, is unchecked because there is no DNA. This CDR3 has 15 residues. In germline, CDR1 is ENHRY, CDR2 SYGVKD. This chain's CDR3 is CAISGNNRVWYEQYF.

This chain uses TRBV7-2 with TRBJ2-7; TCRdb calls TRBD1, which cannot be checked without DNA. Germline values: CDR1 SGHTA, CDR2 FQGNSA. The CDR3 contains 16 residues. This CDR3 is CASSLRAGAYSYEQYF.

This rearrangement joins TRBV12-3 or TRBV12-4 to TRBJ1-1. CDR3 length: 12 amino acids. CDR3 in amino acids: CASSLKDLGAFF.

The chain links TRBV7-8 to TRBJ2-2. This CDR3 is built from 16 residues. From germline, CDR1 is SGHVS and CDR2 FQNEAQ. CDR3 amino acids: CASSLAVILNTGELFF.

This chain connects TRBV27 to TRBJ1-5; lacking DNA, the TRBD1 call made by TCRdb goes unchecked. This CDR3 region has 13 residues. Germline loops: CDR1 MNHEY, CDR2 SMNVEV (reference sequence). The CDR3 here is CASSRQVDQPQHF.

The J gene is TRBJ1-4, the V gene TRBV4-1. The CDR3 runs 15 residues. Germline CDR1 is MGHRA and CDR2 is YSYEKL. The CDR3 reads CASSQVFSGNEKLFF.

The V and J genes are TRBV6-2 or TRBV6-3 and TRBJ2-5; TCRdb gives TRBD1 as the D gene, but with no DNA this cannot be confirmed. Germline lookup yields CDR1 MNHEY and CDR2 SVGEGT. The CDR3 loop spans 13 amino acids. The CDR3 loop is CASSSDTGGTQYF.

The rearrangement joins TRBV3-1 to TRBJ1-2; TCRdb designates TRBD1, a call that cannot be tested without DNA. The CDR3 contains 15 residues. Germline V lookup: CDR1 LGHDT, CDR2 YNNKEL (reference sequence). The CDR3 is CASSRQTGPNYGYTF. The full variable domain, its missing parts supplied by reference TRBV3-1 and TRBJ1-2, is DTAVSQTPKYLVTQMGNDKSIKCEQNLGHDTMYWYKQDSKKFLKIMFSYNNKELIINETVPNRFSPKSPDKAHLNLHINSLELGDSAVYFCASSRQTGPNYGYTFGSGTRLTVV.

This chain connects TRBV20-1 to TRBJ1-5; TCRdb gives TRBD1 as the D gene, but with no DNA this cannot be confirmed. The CDR3 covers 15 residues. Germline CDR1 is DFQATT and CDR2 is SNEGSKA (reference sequence). The CDR3 region is CSATRTVYSNQPQHF.

This chain joins TRBV7-9 and TRBJ2-1; TCRdb designates TRBD1, a call that cannot be tested without DNA. Looked up from germline, CDR1 is SEHNR and CDR2 is FQNEAQ (reference sequence). The CDR3 has 16 residues. CDR3 loop: CASSFRPTQGALEQFF.

J is TRBJ2-7 and V is TRBV18; TCRdb lists TRBD2, though no DNA is available to test this call. The CDR3 sequence is 16 residues long. CDR1 and CDR2 (germline): KGHSH, LQKENI. The CDR3 is CASSPGLAGNAYEQYF.

V is TRBV5-1 and J is TRBJ2-7. Germline V gene sequence: CDR1 SGHRS, CDR2 YFSETQ. The CDR3 consists of 14 residues. The chain's CDR3 is CASSDTPSSYEQYF.

This chain connects TRBV7-2 to TRBJ2-4; with no DNA, the TCRdb D assignment of TRBD2 cannot be verified. CDR1 and CDR2 (germline): SGHTA, FQGNSA. This CDR3 has 16 amino acids. CDR3: CASSPLAGLAKNIQYF.

The rearrangement uses TRBV4-3 and TRBJ2-7; TCRdb gives TRBD1 as the D gene, but with no DNA this cannot be confirmed. The germline CDR1 and CDR2 sequences are LGHNA and YSLEER. This CDR3 is 15 amino acids long. The CDR3 loop reads CASSHPRDRVYEQYF.

V usage is TRBV4-3 and J usage is TRBJ1-1. CDR1 is LGHNA, CDR2 YSLEER, per germline. The CDR3 runs 17 residues. The CDR3 loop reads CASSQDSIGFGNTEAFF.

V usage is TRBV5-1 and J usage is TRBJ2-1. Germline lookup yields CDR1 SGHRS and CDR2 YFSETQ. The CDR3 covers 13 residues. The CDR3 loop reads CASSSQARNEQFF. Drawing the rest from reference TRBV5-1 and TRBJ2-1, the complete variable domain is KAGVTQTPRYLIKTRGQQVTLSCSPISGHRSVSWYQQTPGQGLQFLFEYFSETQRNKGNFPGRFSGRQFSNSRSEMNVSTLELGDSALYLCASSSQARNEQFFGPGTRLTVL.

The V call is TRBV7-7, the J call TRBJ2-3; TCRdb gives TRBD1 as the D gene, but with no DNA this cannot be confirmed. The CDR3 loop spans 16 amino acids. CDR1 and CDR2 (germline): SSHAT, FNYEAQ (reference sequence). The CDR3 reads CASSLGSGVGQDTQYF.

The J gene is TRBJ2-1, the V gene TRBV7-9; absent DNA, TCRdb's TRBD2 call cannot be checked. The CDR3 runs to 13 residues. In germline, CDR1 is SEHNR, CDR2 FQNEAQ (reference sequence). This chain's CDR3 is CAGERGGYNEQFF.

The V call is TRBV29-1, the J call TRBJ2-7. Germline CDR1 and CDR2: SQVTM and ANQGSEA. The CDR3 is made up of 13 amino acids. The CDR3 loop reads CSVDSQESYEQYF.

The CDR3 loop is CATSGTRGFQETQYF. The chain couples TRBV24-1 to TRBJ2-5; TCRdb's D call of TRBD1 is untestable without DNA. CDR1 KGHDR and CDR2 SFDVKD come from the germline V gene. The CDR3 loop spans 15 amino acids.

The CDR3: CASSPDRVNQETQYF. This sequence joins TRBV12-3 or TRBV12-4 and TRBJ2-5; TCRdb reports TRBD1, a call that lacks DNA to check it against. The CDR3 covers 15 residues.